Listed here is a single TCR beta chain. This CDR3 has 16 residues. Germline assignment: CDR1 MGHRA and CDR2 YSYEKL. Between the trimmed V and J ends, which lost 0 bases and 2 bases, there was a span of 14 bases. In the authors' methods: Reference gene primer amplification in the assay estimated nucleated cell counts. The data were produced by immunoSEQ multiplex PCR, yet TCRdb's version contains in-frame clones alone and is incomplete. V and J calls and clone size are given by that table; D and trimming were obtained from the DNA. Among some 110,000 clones listed, roughly nine tenths were seen once. These data are taken from a study of blood T cell repertoires in COVID-19. In the study overall: T cells, B-cell-depleted T cells, or PBMCs supplied cDNA or gDNA.

The material sequenced was peripheral blood. This clonotype was obtained from a man aged 65 to 79 who had recovered from COVID-19. The chain links TRBV4-1 to TRBJ2-7, with D hard to call. This CDR3 is CASSQDMWQDTYEQYF. The DNA for the CDR3 is TGCGCCAGCAGCCAAGATATGTGGCAGGATACCTACGAGCAGTACTTC.